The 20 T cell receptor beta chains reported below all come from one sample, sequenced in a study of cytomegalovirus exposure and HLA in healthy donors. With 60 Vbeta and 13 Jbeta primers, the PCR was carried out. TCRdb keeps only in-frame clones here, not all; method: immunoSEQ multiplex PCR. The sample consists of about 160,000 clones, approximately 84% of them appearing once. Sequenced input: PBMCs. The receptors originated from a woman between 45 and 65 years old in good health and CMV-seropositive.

The CDR3 loop is CSAGQPGEQYF. The CDR3 DNA reads TGCAGTGCTGGACAGCCGGGCGAGCAGTACTTC. The chain carries TRBV20-1 and TRBJ2-7; D possibly corresponds to TRBD1 (6 bases). Per germline, CDR1 DFQATT and CDR2 SNEGSKA (reference sequence). The CDR3 contains 11 residues. Trimming removed 5 bases from V and 6 bases from J, with 11 bases in between.

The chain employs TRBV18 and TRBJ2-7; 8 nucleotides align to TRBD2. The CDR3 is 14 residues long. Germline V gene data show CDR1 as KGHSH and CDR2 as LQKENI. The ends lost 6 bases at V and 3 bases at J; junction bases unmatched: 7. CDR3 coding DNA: TGTGCCAGCTCCTCCTCCGGGAGGGGCTACGAGCAGTACTTC. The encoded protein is CASSSSGRGYEQYF.

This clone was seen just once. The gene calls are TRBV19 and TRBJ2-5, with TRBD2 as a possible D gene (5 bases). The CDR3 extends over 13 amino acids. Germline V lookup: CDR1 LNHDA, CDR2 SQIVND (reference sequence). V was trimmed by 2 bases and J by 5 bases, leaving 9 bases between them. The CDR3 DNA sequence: TGTGCCAGTAGTATACTAGCTCGGGAGACCCAGTACTTC. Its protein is CASSILARETQYF.

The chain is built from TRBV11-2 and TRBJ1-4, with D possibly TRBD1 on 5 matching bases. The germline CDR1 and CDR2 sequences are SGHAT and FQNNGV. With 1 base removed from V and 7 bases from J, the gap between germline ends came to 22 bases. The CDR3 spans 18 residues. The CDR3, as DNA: TGTGCCAGCAGCTTAGCTGGGGGGGGAGGGACCTCCGGTGAAAAACTGTTTTTT. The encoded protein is CASSLAGGGGTSGEKLFF.

The CDR3 region has the DNA TGTGCCAGTGACCGGGACAGGGGCTTTGGGGCCAACGTCCTGACTTTC. Encoded protein: CASDRDRGFGANVLTF. The rearrangement uses TRBV2 and TRBJ2-6; 10 bases are shared with TRBD1. CDR1 and CDR2 (germline): SNHLY, FYNNEI. V lost 9 bases, J lost 3 bases, and 8 bases stayed unmatched. The CDR3 loop spans 16 amino acids.

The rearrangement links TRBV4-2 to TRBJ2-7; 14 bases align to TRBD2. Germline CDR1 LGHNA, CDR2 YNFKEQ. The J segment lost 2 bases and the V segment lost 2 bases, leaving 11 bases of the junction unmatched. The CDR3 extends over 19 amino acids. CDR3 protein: CASSQRGRTSGGPPYEQYF. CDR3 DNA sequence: TGTGCCAGCAGCCAACGGGGGAGGACTAGCGGGGGGCCCCCCTACGAGCAGTACTTC.

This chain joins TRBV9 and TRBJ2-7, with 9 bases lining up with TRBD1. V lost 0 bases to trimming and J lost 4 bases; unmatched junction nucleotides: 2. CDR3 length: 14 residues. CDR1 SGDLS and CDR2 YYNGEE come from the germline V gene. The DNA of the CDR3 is TGTGCCAGCAGCGTAGGGGGACAGGGATACGAGCAGTACTTC. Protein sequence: CASSVGGQGYEQYF.

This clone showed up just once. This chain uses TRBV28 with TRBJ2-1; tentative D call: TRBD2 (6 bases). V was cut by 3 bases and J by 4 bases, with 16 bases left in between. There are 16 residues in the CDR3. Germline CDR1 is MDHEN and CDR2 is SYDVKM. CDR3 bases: TGTGCCAGCAGTTTGAGGGGAGGTGGGAATTACAATGAGCAGTTCTTC. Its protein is CASSLRGGGNYNEQFF.

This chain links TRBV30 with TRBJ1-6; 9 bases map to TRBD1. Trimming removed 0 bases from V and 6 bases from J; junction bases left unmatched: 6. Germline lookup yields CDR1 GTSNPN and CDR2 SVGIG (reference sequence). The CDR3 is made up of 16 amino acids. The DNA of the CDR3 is TGTGCCTGGAGTGTACTTCCGGGACAGGGTAATTCACCCCTCCACTTT. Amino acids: CAWSVLPGQGNSPLHF.

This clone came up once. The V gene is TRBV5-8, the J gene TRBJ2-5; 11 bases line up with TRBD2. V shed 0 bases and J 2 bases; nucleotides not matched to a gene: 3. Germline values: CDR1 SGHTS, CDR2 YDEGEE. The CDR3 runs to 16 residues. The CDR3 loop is CASSLGASGGQETQYF. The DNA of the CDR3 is TGTGCCAGCAGCTTGGGGGCTAGCGGGGGGCAAGAGACCCAGTACTTC. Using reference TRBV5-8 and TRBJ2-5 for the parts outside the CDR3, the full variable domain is EAGVTQSPTHLIKTRGQQATLRCSPISGHTSVYWYQQALGLGLQFLLWYDEGEERNRGNFPPRFSGRQFPNYSSELNVNALELEDSALYLCASSLGASGGQETQYFGPGTRLLVL.

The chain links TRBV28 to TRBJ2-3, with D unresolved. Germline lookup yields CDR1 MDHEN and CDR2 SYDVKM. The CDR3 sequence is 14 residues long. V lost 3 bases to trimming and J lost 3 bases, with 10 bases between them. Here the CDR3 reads CASSLSDGTDTQYF. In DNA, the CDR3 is TGTGCCAGCAGTTTGAGCGACGGGACAGATACGCAGTATTTT.

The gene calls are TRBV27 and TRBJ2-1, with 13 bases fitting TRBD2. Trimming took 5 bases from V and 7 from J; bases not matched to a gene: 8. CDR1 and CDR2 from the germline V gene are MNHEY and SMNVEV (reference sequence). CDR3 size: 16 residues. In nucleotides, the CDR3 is TGTGCCAGCAGTACCACACTAGCGGGAGGGCCAAATGAGCAGTTCTTC. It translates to CASSTTLAGGPNEQFF.

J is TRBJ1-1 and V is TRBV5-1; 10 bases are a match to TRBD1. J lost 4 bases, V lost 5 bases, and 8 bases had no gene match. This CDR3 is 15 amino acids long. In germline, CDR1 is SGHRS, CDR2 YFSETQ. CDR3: CASSPTGGWGTEAFF. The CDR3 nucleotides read TGCGCCAGCAGTCCGACAGGGGGCTGGGGCACTGAAGCTTTCTTT.

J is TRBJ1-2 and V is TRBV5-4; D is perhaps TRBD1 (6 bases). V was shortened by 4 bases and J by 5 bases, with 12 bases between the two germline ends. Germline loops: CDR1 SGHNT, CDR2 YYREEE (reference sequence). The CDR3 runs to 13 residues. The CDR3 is CASSQTGSYGYTF. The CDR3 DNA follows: TGTGCCAGCAGCCAAACAGGGTCTTATGGCTACACCTTC.

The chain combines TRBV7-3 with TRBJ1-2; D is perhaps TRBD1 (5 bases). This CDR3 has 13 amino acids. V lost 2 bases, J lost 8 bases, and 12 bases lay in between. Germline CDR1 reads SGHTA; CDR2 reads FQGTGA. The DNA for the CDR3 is TGTGCCAGCAGCTTAGGGGGGTTTAGCGGCTACACCTTC. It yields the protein CASSLGGFSGYTF.

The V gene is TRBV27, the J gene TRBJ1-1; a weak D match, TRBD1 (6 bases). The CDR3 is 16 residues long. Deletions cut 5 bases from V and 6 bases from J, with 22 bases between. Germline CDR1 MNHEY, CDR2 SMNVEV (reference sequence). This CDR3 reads CASSPGFVGAPAEAFF. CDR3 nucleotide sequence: TGTGCCAGCAGTCCAGGGTTTGTGGGGGCGCCGGCTGAAGCTTTCTTT.

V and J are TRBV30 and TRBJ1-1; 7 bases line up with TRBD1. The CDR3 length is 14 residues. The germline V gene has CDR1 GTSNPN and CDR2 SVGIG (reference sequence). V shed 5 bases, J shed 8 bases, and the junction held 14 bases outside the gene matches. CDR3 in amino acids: CAWQKITGDVEAFF. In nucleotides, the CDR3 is TGTGCCTGGCAGAAAATTACAGGGGATGTAGAAGCTTTCTTT.

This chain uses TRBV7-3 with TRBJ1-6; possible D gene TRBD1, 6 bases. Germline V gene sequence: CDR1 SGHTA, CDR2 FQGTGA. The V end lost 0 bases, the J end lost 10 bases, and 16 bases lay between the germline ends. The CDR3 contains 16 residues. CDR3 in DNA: TGTGCCAGCAGCTTAACGGGCAGGGGAAGAGGATCACCCCTCCACTTT. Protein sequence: CASSLTGRGRGSPLHF.

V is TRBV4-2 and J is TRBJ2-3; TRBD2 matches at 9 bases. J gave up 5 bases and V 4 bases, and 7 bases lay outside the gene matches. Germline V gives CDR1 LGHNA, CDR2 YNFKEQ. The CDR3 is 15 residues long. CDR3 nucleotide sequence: TGTGCCAGCAGCCCCCTGGCGGGAGGGCTAGATACGCAGTATTTT. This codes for CASSPLAGGLDTQYF.

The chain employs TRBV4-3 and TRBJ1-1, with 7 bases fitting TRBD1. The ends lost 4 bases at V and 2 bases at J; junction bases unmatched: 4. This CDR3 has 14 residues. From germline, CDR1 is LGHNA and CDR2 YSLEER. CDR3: CASSLTGANTEAFF. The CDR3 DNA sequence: TGCGCCAGCAGCCTCACAGGGGCTAACACTGAAGCTTTCTTT.